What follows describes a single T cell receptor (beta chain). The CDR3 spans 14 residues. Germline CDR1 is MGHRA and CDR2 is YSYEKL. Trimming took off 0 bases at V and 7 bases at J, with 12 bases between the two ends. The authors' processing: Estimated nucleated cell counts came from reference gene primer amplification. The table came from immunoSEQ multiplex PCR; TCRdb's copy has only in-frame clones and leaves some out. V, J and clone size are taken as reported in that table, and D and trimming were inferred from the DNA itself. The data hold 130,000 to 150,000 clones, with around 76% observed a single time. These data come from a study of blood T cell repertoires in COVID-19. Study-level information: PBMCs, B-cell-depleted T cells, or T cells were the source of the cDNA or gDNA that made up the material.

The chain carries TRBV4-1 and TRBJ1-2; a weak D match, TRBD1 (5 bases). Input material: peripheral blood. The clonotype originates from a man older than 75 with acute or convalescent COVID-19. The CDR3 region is CASSQERGDGGYTF. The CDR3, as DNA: TGCGCCAGCAGCCAAGAAAGGGGCGACGGTGGCTACACCTTC.